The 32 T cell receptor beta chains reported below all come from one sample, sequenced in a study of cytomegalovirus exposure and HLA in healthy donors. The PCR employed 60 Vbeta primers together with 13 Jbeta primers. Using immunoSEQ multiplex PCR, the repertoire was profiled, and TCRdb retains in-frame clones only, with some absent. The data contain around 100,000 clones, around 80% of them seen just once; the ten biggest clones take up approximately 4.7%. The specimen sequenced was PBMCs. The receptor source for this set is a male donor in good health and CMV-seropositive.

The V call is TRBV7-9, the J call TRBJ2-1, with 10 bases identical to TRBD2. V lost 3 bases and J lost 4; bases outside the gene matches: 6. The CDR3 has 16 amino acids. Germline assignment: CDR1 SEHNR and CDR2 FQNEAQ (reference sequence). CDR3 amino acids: CASSLSRTSGYNEQFF. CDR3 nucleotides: TGTGCCAGCAGCTTGTCACGGACTAGCGGATACAATGAGCAGTTCTTC.

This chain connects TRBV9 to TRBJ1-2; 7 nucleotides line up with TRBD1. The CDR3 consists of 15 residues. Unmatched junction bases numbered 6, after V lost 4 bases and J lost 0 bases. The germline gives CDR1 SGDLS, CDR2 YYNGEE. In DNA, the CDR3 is TGTGCCAGCAGCCTCGGGACAGTAGCTAACTATGGCTACACCTTC. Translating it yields CASSLGTVANYGYTF.

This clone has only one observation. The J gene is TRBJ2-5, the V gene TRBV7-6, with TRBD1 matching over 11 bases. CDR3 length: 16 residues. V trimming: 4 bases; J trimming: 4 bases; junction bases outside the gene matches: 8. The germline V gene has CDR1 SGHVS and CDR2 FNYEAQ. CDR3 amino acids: CASSSGQGALGETQYF. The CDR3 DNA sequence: TGTGCCAGCAGCTCCGGACAGGGGGCGCTCGGAGAGACCCAGTACTTC. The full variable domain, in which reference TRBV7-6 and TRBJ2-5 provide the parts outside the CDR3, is GAGVSQSPRYKVTKRGQDVALRCDPISGHVSLYWYRQALGQGPEFLTYFNYEAQQDKSGLPNDRFSAERPEGSISTLTIQRTEQRDSAMYRCASSSGQGALGETQYFGPGTRLLVL.

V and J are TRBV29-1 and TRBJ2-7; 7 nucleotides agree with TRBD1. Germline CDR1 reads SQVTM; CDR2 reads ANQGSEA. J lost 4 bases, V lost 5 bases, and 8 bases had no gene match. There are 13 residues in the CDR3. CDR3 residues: CSVPDRDTYEQYF. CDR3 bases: TGCAGCGTTCCCGACAGGGATACGTACGAGCAGTACTTC.

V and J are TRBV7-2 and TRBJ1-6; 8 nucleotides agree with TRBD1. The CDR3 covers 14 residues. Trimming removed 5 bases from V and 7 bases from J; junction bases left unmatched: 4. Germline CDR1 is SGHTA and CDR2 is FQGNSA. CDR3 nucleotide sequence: TGTGCCAGCAGCCAGGGGGCAGGGAATTCACCCCTCCACTTT. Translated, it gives CASSQGAGNSPLHF.

In DNA, the CDR3 is TGTGCCAGCTCTAGCGGGGGGGCCTACAATGAGCAGTTCTTC. Translating it yields CASSSGGAYNEQFF. The rearrangement uses TRBV25-1 and TRBJ2-1; 12 bases align to TRBD2. Losses at the gene ends were 8 bases for V and 2 bases for J; bases not matched to a gene: 1. CDR1 is MGHDK and CDR2 is SYGVNS in the germline V gene. The CDR3 has 14 residues.

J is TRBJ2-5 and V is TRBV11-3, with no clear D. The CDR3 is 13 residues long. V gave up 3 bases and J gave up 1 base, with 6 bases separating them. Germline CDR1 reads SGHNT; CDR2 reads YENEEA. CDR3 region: CASSLHSQETQYF. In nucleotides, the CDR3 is TGTGCCAGCAGCTTGCACAGCCAAGAGACCCAGTACTTC.

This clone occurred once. The CDR3 protein is CASSLKRSGGPSYEQYF. The CDR3 region has the DNA TGTGCCAGCAGCTTGAAACGCTCAGGGGGCCCATCCTACGAGCAGTACTTC. The chain is built from TRBV7-3 and TRBJ2-7, with TRBD1 matching 8 bases. The CDR3 consists of 17 residues. The germline V gene encodes CDR1 SGHTA and CDR2 FQGTGA. J lost 1 base, V lost 3 bases, and 11 bases had no gene match.

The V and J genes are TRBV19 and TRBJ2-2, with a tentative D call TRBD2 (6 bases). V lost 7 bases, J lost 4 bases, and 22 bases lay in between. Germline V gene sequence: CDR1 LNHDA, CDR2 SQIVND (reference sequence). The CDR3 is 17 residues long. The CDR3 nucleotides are TGTGCCAGTACGCCGGCTTCCGGAGGGCGGAGCACCGGGGAGCTGTTTTTT. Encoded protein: CASTPASGGRSTGELFF. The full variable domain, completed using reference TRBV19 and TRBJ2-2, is DGGITQSPKYLFRKEGQNVTLSCEQNLNHDAMYWYRQDPGQGLRLIYYSQIVNDFQKGDIAEGYSVSREKKESFPLTVTSAQKNPTAFYLCASTPASGGRSTGELFFGEGSRLTVL.

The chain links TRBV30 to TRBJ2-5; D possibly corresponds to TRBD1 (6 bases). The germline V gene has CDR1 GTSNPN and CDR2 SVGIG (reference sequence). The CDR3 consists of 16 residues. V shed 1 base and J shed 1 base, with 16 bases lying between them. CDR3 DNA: TGTGCCTGGAGTGGGGGAGCAGGGGTCTTCCAAGAGACCCAGTACTTC. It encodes CAWSGGAGVFQETQYF. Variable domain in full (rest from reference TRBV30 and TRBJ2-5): SQTIHQWPATLVQPVGSPLSLECTVEGTSNPNLYWYRQAAGRGLQLLFYSVGIGQISSEVPQNLSASRPQDRQFILSSKKLLLSDSGFYLCAWSGGAGVFQETQYFGPGTRLLVL.

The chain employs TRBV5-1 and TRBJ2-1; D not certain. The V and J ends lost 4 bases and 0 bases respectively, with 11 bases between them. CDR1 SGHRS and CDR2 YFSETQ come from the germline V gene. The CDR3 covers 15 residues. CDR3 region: CASSHPPSSYNEQFF. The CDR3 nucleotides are TGCGCCAGCAGCCACCCCCCGAGCTCCTACAATGAGCAGTTCTTC.

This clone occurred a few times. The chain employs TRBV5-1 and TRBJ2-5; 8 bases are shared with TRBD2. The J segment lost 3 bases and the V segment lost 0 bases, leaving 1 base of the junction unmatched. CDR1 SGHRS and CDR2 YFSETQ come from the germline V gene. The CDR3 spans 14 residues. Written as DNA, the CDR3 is TGCGCCAGCAGCTTGGAACTAGCGGAAGAGACCCAGTACTTC. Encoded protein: CASSLELAEETQYF.

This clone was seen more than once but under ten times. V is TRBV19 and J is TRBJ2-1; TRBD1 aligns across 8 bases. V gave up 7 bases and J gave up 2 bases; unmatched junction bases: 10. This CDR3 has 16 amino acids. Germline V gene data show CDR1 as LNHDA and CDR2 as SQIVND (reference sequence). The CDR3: CASTNPRGPTYNEQFF. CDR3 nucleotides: TGTGCCAGTACCAACCCCAGGGGGCCCACCTACAATGAGCAGTTCTTC.

In DNA, the CDR3 is TGTGCCAGCAGCTCCGACTTAGCGGGGACCACAGATACGCAGTATTTT. Protein product: CASSSDLAGTTDTQYF. The chain links TRBV7-9 to TRBJ2-3, with 8 bases that match TRBD2. V shed 4 bases and J 2 bases; nucleotides not matched to a gene: 8. This CDR3 is built from 16 residues. In germline, CDR1 is SEHNR, CDR2 FQNEAQ (reference sequence).

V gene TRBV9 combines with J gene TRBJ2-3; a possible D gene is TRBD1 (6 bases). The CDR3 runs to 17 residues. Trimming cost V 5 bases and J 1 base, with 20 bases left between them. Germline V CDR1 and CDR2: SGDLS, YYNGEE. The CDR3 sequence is CASSGRDGTQRTDTQYF. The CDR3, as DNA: TGTGCCAGCAGTGGAAGGGACGGGACACAACGCACAGATACGCAGTATTTT.

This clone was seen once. The CDR3 is CASSQLAGSGNEQFF. CDR3 nucleotides: TGTGCCAGCAGCCAACTAGCGGGGTCGGGCAATGAGCAGTTCTTC. The V and J genes are TRBV4-2 and TRBJ2-1, with 9 bases that match TRBD2. V trimming: 2 bases; J trimming: 6 bases; junction bases outside the gene matches: 5. CDR1 is LGHNA, CDR2 YNFKEQ, per germline. CDR3 length: 15 amino acids.

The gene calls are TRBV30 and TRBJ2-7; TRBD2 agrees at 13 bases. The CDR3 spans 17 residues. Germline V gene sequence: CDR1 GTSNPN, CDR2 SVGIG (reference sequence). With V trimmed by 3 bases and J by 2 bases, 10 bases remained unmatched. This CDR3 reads CAWRVLGTSGTTYEQYF. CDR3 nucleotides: TGTGCCTGGAGAGTACTCGGGACTAGCGGGACTACCTACGAGCAGTACTTC.

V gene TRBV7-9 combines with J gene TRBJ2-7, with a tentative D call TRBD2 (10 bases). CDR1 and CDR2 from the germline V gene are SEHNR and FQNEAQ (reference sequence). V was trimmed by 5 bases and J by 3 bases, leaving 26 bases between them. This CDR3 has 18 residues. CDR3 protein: CASSAGQGTSGASYEQYF. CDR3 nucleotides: TGTGCCAGCAGCGCGGGACAGGGCACTAGCGGGGCTAGCTACGAGCAGTACTTC.

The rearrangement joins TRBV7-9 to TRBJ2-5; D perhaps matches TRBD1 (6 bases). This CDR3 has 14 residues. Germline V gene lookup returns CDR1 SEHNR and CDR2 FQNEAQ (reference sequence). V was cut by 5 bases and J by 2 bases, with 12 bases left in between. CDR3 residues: CASSLGQNQETQYF. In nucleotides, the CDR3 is TGTGCCAGCAGCCTCGGACAGAATCAAGAGACCCAGTACTTC.

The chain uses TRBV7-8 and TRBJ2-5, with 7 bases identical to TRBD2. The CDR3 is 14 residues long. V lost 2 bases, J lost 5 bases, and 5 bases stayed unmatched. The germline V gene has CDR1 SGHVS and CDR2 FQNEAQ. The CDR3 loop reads CASSLKAGWETQYF. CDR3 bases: TGTGCCAGCAGCTTAAAAGCGGGGTGGGAGACCCAGTACTTC.

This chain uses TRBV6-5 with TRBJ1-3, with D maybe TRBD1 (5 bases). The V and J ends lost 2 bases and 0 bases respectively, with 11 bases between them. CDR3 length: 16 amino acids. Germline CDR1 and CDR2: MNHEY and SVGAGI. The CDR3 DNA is TGTGCCAGCAGTTACGGGACTATAGTCTCTGGAAACACCATATATTTT. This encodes CASSYGTIVSGNTIYF.

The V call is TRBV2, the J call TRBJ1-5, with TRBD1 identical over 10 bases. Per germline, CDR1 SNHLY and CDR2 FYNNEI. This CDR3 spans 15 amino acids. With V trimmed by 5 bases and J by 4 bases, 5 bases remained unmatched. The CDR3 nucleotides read TGTGCCAGCAGTCCCTGGACAGGGGGAAATCAGCCCCAGCATTTT. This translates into CASSPWTGGNQPQHF.

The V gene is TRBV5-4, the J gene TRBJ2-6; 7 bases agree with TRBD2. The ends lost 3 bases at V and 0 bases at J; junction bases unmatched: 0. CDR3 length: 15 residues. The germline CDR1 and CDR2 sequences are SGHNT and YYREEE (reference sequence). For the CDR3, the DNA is TGTGCCAGCAGCTGGGGGGGCTCTGGGGCCAACGTCCTGACTTTC. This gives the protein CASSWGGSGANVLTF.

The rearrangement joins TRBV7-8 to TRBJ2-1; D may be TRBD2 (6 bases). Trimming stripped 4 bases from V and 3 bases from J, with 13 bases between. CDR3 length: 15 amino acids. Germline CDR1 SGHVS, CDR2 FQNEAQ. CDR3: CASSSLGRDYNEQFF. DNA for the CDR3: TGTGCCAGCAGCTCGCTCGGGCGGGACTACAATGAGCAGTTCTTC.

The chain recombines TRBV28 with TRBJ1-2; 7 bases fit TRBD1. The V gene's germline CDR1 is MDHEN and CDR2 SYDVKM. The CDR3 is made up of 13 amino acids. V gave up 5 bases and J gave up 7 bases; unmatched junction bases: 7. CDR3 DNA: TGTGCCAGCAGTCGACCCGACAGGGCTGGCTACACCTTC. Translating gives CASSRPDRAGYTF.

The CDR3 nucleotides read TGCGCCAGCGGGCGGGCGGGGACCTACGAGCAGTACTTC. Its protein product is CASGRAGTYEQYF. The chain uses TRBV5-1 and TRBJ2-7; tentatively, D is TRBD2 (6 bases). The CDR3 runs 13 residues. CDR1 and CDR2 (germline): SGHRS, YFSETQ. Trimming shortened V by 7 bases and J by 2 bases, and 13 bases separated the two germline ends. The full variable domain, with the rest looked up from reference TRBV5-1 and TRBJ2-7, is KAGVTQTPRYLIKTRGQQVTLSCSPISGHRSVSWYQQTPGQGLQFLFEYFSETQRNKGNFPGRFSGRQFSNSRSEMNVSTLELGDSALYLCASGRAGTYEQYFGPGTRLTVT.

The CDR3 region has the DNA TGTGCCAGCAGAATAGACAGGGGGGCCCCTCAGAACACTGAAGCTTTCTTT. It specifies CASRIDRGAPQNTEAFF. V usage is TRBV19 and J usage is TRBJ1-1, with 9 bases identical to TRBD1. V was pared by 9 bases and J by 1 base, with 15 bases of the junction left unmatched. This CDR3 is 17 amino acids long. Germline lookup yields CDR1 LNHDA and CDR2 SQIVND (reference sequence).

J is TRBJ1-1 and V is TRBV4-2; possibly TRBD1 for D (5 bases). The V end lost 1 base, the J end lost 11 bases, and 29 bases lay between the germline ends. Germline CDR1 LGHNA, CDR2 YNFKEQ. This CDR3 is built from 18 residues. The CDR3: CASSQVGIGRTSGEGAFF. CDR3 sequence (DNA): TGTGCCAGCAGCCAAGTCGGTATTGGTCGGACCTCTGGGGAGGGGGCTTTCTTT.

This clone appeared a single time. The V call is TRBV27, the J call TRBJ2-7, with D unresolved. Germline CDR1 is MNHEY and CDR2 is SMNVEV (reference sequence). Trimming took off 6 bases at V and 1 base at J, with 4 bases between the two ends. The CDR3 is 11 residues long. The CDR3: CASRTSYEQYF. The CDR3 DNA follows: TGTGCCAGCAGGACTTCCTACGAGCAGTACTTC.

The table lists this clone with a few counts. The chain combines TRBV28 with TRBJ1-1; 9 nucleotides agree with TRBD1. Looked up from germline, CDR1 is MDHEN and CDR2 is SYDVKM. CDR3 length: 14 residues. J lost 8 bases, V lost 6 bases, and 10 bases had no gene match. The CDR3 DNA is TGTGCCAGCAGCTCGGGACAGGGAGAACGAGAAGCTTTCTTT. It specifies CASSSGQGEREAFF.

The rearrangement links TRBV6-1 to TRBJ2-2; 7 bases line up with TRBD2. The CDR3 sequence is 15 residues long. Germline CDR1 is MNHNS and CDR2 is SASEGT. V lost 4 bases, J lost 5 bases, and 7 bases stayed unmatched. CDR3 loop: CASSASSGGTGELFF. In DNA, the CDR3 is TGTGCCAGCAGTGCTTCTTCGGGGGGAACCGGGGAGCTGTTTTTT.

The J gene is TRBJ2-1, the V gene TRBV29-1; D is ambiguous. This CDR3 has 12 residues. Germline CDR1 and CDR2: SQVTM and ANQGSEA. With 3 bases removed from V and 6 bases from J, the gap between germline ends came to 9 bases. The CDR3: CSVDPGSNEQFF. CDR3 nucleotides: TGCAGCGTTGATCCCGGGTCCAATGAGCAGTTCTTC.